The 29 T cell receptor beta chains listed next were all sequenced from one sample in a study of identical twins. Using its own MiXCR run on the 5' RACE reads, TCRdb lists one record per CDR3 protein. Among around 95,000 distinct CDR3 sequences, just under 6% were seen once, and the ten largest hold approximately 12%. Sequencing used memory T cells sorted from blood. These receptors were collected from a woman aged 50 to 65 in good health.

This clonotype was detected many times. The rearrangement joins TRBV10-3 to TRBJ2-6, with D unclear. Per the germline V gene, CDR1 is ENHRY and CDR2 is SYGVKD. V shed 2 bases and J shed 3 bases, with 5 bases lying between them. CDR3 length equals 14 residues. CDR3 nucleotide sequence: TGTGCCATCAGTGAGGCGGTTGGGGCCAACGTCCTGACTTTC. As protein: CAISEAVGANVLTF.

This clonotype occurred many times. The rearrangement uses TRBV5-1 and TRBJ2-1; TRBD2 matches at 10 bases. V shed 5 bases and J 5 bases; nucleotides not matched to a gene: 7. Looked up from germline, CDR1 is SGHRS and CDR2 is YFSETQ. This CDR3 is 15 amino acids long. The CDR3 DNA follows: TGCGCCAGCAGAATCGGAGCGGGAGGGGACAATGAGCAGTTCTTC. It translates to CASRIGAGGDNEQFF.

Only a few counts were recorded for this clonotype. A much larger clone lies a single base off, so this may be a read error. The conserved phenylalanine or tryptophan normally closing the CDR3 is absent here, so this likely arose from a read error. J is TRBJ2-1 and V is TRBV2, with 7 bases matching TRBD2. The germline CDR1 and CDR2 sequences are SNHLY and FYNNEI. V shed 6 bases and J 12 bases; nucleotides not matched to a gene: 11. This CDR3 is built from 13 residues. The CDR3 DNA is TGTGCCAGCAGCTACGGACTAGTATTCAGGCAGTTCTGC. Translating gives CASSYGLVFRQFC.

This clonotype was seen repeatedly, ten times or more. The gene calls are TRBV20-1 and TRBJ2-7; D unclear. Germline-derived CDR1 and CDR2 are DFQATT and SNEGSKA (reference sequence). The CDR3 has 13 amino acids. The V end lost 4 bases, the J end lost 1 base, and 11 bases lay between the germline ends. In nucleotides, the CDR3 is TGCAGTGCTACCGCGGCCAATTCCTACGAGCAGTACTTC. It specifies CSATAANSYEQYF.

This clonotype was observed at least ten times. The chain uses TRBV29-1 and TRBJ2-4; D tentatively fits TRBD1 or TRBD2 (5 bases each). This CDR3 spans 14 amino acids. Germline V gene sequence: CDR1 SQVTM, CDR2 ANQGSEA. The V gene lost 4 bases and the J gene lost 5 bases, with 15 bases spanning the gap. CDR3 nucleotide sequence: TGCAGCGTTGGGGCTGGGACCAGGGAAAACATTCAGTACTTC. It specifies CSVGAGTRENIQYF.

This clonotype was detected ten times or more. V is TRBV12-3 or TRBV12-4 and J is TRBJ2-1; 7 nucleotides agree with TRBD1. This CDR3 has 15 amino acids. The V gene end was trimmed by 3 bases and the J gene end by 0 bases; junction bases not matched to a gene: 2. The CDR3 spells CASSFSGGSYNEQFF. The CDR3 bases are TGTGCCAGCAGTTTCTCAGGGGGCTCCTACAATGAGCAGTTCTTC.

In this sample, this clonotype turned up many times. The chain joins TRBV5-1 to TRBJ2-7; D gene uncertain. V lost 2 bases to trimming and J lost 2 bases, with 11 bases between them. The CDR3 contains 14 residues. Per the germline V gene, CDR1 is SGHRS and CDR2 is YFSETQ. The CDR3 loop reads CASSFEGFAYEQYF. Here the CDR3 DNA reads TGCGCCAGCAGCTTTGAAGGGTTTGCCTACGAGCAGTACTTC.

The chain couples TRBV10-3 to TRBJ2-3; D perhaps matches TRBD1 (5 bases). Between the trimmed V and J ends, which lost 2 bases and 4 bases, there was a span of 10 bases. This CDR3 contains 14 residues. Germline loops: CDR1 ENHRY, CDR2 SYGVKD. The CDR3 here is CAISENRLADTQYF. The CDR3 DNA reads TGTGCCATCAGTGAGAACAGGTTGGCAGATACGCAGTATTTT.

This clonotype occurred many times. The V call is TRBV6-6, the J call TRBJ2-5; D not certain. V was pared by 0 bases and J by 4 bases, with 6 bases between. CDR3 length equals 13 residues. Looked up from germline, CDR1 is MNHNY and CDR2 is SVGAGI (reference sequence). CDR3 protein: CASSYSILETQYF. The CDR3 nucleotides read TGTGCCAGCAGTTACTCGATCTTAGAGACCCAGTACTTC.

This chain connects TRBV30 to TRBJ1-1; perhaps TRBD1 as D (6 bases). Germline lookup yields CDR1 GTSNPN and CDR2 SVGIG (reference sequence). V lost 7 bases to trimming and J lost 5 bases, with 14 bases between them. The CDR3 is 12 residues long. The CDR3 DNA reads TGTGCCTCGAGGGGGGGGTGGACTGAAGCTTTCTTT. Protein product: CASRGGWTEAFF.

In this sample, this clonotype turned up a few times. The rearrangement links TRBV2 to TRBJ1-2; D uncertain. Germline V gives CDR1 SNHLY, CDR2 FYNNEI. Trimming cost V 7 bases and J 2 bases, with 11 bases left between them. This CDR3 has 13 residues. The chain's CDR3 is CASTGYGNYGYTF. CDR3 in DNA: TGTGCCAGCACTGGGTACGGAAACTATGGCTACACCTTC.

This clonotype was seen at least ten times. The chain joins TRBV9 to TRBJ2-3; 10 bases agree with TRBD2. V trimming: 4 bases; J trimming: 0 bases; junction bases outside the gene matches: 5. Per germline, CDR1 SGDLS and CDR2 YYNGEE. This CDR3 has 16 residues. CDR3 nucleotide sequence: TGTGCCAGCAGCCCGCTGACTAGCGGGAGCACAGATACGCAGTATTTT. Amino acids: CASSPLTSGSTDTQYF.

The chain combines TRBV7-2 with TRBJ1-1; D gene unclear. With 4 bases removed from V and 0 bases from J, the gap between germline ends came to 9 bases. Germline CDR1 SGHTA, CDR2 FQGNSA. The CDR3 sequence is 14 residues long. The CDR3 loop is CASSSGLMNTEAFF. DNA for the CDR3: TGTGCCAGCAGCTCCGGACTGATGAACACTGAAGCTTTCTTT. Using reference TRBV7-2 and TRBJ1-1 for the parts outside the CDR3, the full variable domain is GAGVSQSPSNKVTEKGKDVELRCDPISGHTALYWYRQSLGQGLEFLIYFQGNSAPDKSGLPSDRFSAERTGGSVSTLTIQRTQQEDSAVYLCASSSGLMNTEAFFGQGTRLTVV.

This clonotype was observed many times. The rearrangement uses TRBV4-1 and TRBJ2-4; D is undetermined. V lost 0 bases, J lost 4 bases, and 13 bases lay in between. The CDR3 extends over 16 amino acids. Looked up from germline, CDR1 is MGHRA and CDR2 is YSYEKL. CDR3 protein: CASSQESQILKNIQYF. The CDR3 DNA reads TGCGCCAGCAGCCAAGAAAGCCAGATACTGAAAAACATTCAGTACTTC.

This clonotype was seen at least ten times. The gene calls are TRBV2 and TRBJ1-2, with 9 bases fitting TRBD1. J lost 7 bases, V lost 5 bases, and 14 bases had no gene match. The germline V gene has CDR1 SNHLY and CDR2 FYNNEI. The CDR3 contains 16 residues. The CDR3 coding sequence is TGTGCCAGCAGTCCCGAGGGACAGGGTTTGGTCTCTGGCTACACCTTC. Translation: CASSPEGQGLVSGYTF.

There are many counts of this clonotype. V is TRBV18 and J is TRBJ2-4; D gene uncertain. The CDR3 contains 15 residues. Germline CDR1 reads KGHSH; CDR2 reads LQKENI. V gave up 0 bases and J gave up 4 bases, with 10 bases separating them. CDR3 sequence reads: CASSPPEARKNIQYF. CDR3 nucleotide sequence: TGTGCCAGCTCACCACCCGAGGCGCGGAAAAACATTCAGTACTTC.

This clonotype was counted at least ten times. The chain combines TRBV7-9 with TRBJ2-7, with D hard to call. The CDR3 loop spans 12 amino acids. CDR1 and CDR2 from the germline V gene are SEHNR and FQNEAQ (reference sequence). The V end was cut by 3 bases, the J end by 2 bases, with 5 bases between. DNA for the CDR3: TGTGCCAGCAGCTTTTTCCCCTACGAGCAGTACTTC. This gives the protein CASSFFPYEQYF. The whole variable domain, filled in from reference TRBV7-9 and TRBJ2-7, reads DTGVSQNPRHKITKRGQNVTFRCDPISEHNRLYWYRQTLGQGPEFLTYFQNEAQLEKSRLLSDRFSAERPKGSFSTLEIQRTEQGDSAMYLCASSFFPYEQYFGPGTRLTVT.

The rearrangement joins TRBV20-1 to TRBJ2-1, with 7 bases identical to TRBD2. Germline trimming cut 0 bases from V and 3 bases from J; bases unmatched to any gene: 5. Germline lookup yields CDR1 DFQATT and CDR2 SNEGSKA (reference sequence). The CDR3 loop spans 15 amino acids. This chain's CDR3 is CSARDVVAGYNEQFF. In DNA, the CDR3 is TGCAGTGCTAGAGATGTGGTAGCGGGCTACAATGAGCAGTTCTTC.

This clonotype has just a few counts. V usage is TRBV14 and J usage is TRBJ1-1; D might be TRBD1 (6 bases). The CDR3 spans 14 residues. Germline V lookup: CDR1 SGHDN, CDR2 FVKESK. V gave up 4 bases and J gave up 1 base, with 10 bases separating them. CDR3 region: CASSPGVRNTEAFF. In DNA, the CDR3 is TGTGCCAGCAGCCCAGGGGTTCGGAACACTGAAGCTTTCTTT.

Many counts were recorded for this clonotype. CDR3 DNA sequence: TGTGCCATCAGTCGGATGTCTAGCGGGAGGACCCCAGATACGCAGTATTTT. It is translated as CAISRMSSGRTPDTQYF. The chain has TRBV10-3 and TRBJ2-3; 11 bases are a match to TRBD2. The V gene's germline CDR1 is ENHRY and CDR2 SYGVKD. This CDR3 comprises 17 residues. V lost 5 bases to trimming and J lost 4 bases; unmatched junction nucleotides: 11.

The chain uses TRBV20-1 and TRBJ2-3; 8 bases map to TRBD1. The ends lost 0 bases at V and 4 bases at J; junction bases unmatched: 15. The CDR3 extends over 18 amino acids. Germline CDR1 and CDR2: DFQATT and SNEGSKA (reference sequence). The CDR3 DNA sequence: TGCAGTGCTAGAGAAATTAAACAGGGGGTACTAAACGCAGATACGCAGTATTTT. Translated: CSAREIKQGVLNADTQYF.

The sample holds many counts of this clonotype. The chain has TRBV18 and TRBJ1-1; D is possibly TRBD1 (5 bases). Trimming removed 5 bases at V and 1 base at J, with 8 bases between. Per the germline V gene, CDR1 is KGHSH and CDR2 is LQKENI. The CDR3 is 13 amino acids. In nucleotides, the CDR3 is TGTGCCAGCTCATACCAGGGGAACACTGAAGCTTTCTTT. It specifies CASSYQGNTEAFF. The whole variable domain, remainder taken from reference TRBV18 and TRBJ1-1, is NAGVMQNPRHLVRRRGQEARLRCSPMKGHSHVYWYRQLPEEGLKFMVYLQKENIIDESGMPKERFSAEFPKEGPSILRIQQVVRGDSAAYFCASSYQGNTEAFFGQGTRLTVV.

In this sample, this clonotype turned up many times. V is TRBV29-1 and J is TRBJ2-2, with 10 bases that match TRBD2. The CDR3 loop spans 16 amino acids. Germline V lookup: CDR1 SQVTM, CDR2 ANQGSEA. Trimming took 4 bases from V and 0 from J; bases not matched to a gene: 5. This chain's CDR3 is CSVGRTSGPNTGELFF. The CDR3 coding sequence is TGCAGCGTTGGTCGGACTAGCGGACCGAACACCGGGGAGCTGTTTTTT.

V and J are TRBV6-1 and TRBJ2-5; D remains ambiguous. The CDR3 contains 14 residues. V lost 3 bases, J lost 5 bases, and 13 bases lay in between. The germline CDR1 and CDR2 sequences are MNHNS and SASEGT. For the CDR3, the DNA is TGTGCCAGCAGTGATGGACCCGGTGGGGAGACCCAGTACTTC. Translated, it gives CASSDGPGGETQYF.

This clonotype has a handful of counts. At one end the junction does not follow the germline gene, possibly because of a read error. This sequence joins TRBV7-7 and TRBJ2-5, with TRBD1 matching over 10 bases. Germline lookup yields CDR1 SSHAT and CDR2 FNYEAQ (reference sequence). The CDR3 length is 20 residues. The CDR3 sequence is CASSLELRDRGRWYQETQYF. In nucleotides, the CDR3 is TGTGCTAGCAGCTTAGAACTCCGGGACAGGGGTCGATGGTACCAAGAGACCCAGTACTTC.

The chain carries TRBV4-1 and TRBJ1-5; 11 nucleotides agree with TRBD1. V lost 6 bases and J lost 4; bases outside the gene matches: 5. This CDR3 has 15 residues. Per the germline V gene, CDR1 is MGHRA and CDR2 is YSYEKL. CDR3 nucleotides: TGCGCCAGCAGTTGGACAGGGGGCTTAAATCAGCCCCAGCATTTT. Translation gives CASSWTGGLNQPQHF.

This clonotype was picked up many times. The chain carries TRBV4-1 and TRBJ1-5, with D possibly being TRBD1 (6 bases). CDR3 length: 17 residues. Looked up from germline, CDR1 is MGHRA and CDR2 is YSYEKL. Trimming removed 0 bases at V and 9 bases at J, with 21 bases between. The CDR3: CASSQDPLRGALRPQHF. The CDR3 nucleotides read TGCGCCAGCAGCCAAGATCCCCTTCGGGGGGCGCTCCGGCCCCAGCATTTT.

This clonotype was detected many times. The chain couples TRBV4-1 to TRBJ1-1, with 9 bases aligning to TRBD1. J was trimmed by 8 bases and V by 4 bases; bases with no gene match: 8. CDR1 is MGHRA, CDR2 YSYEKL, per germline. The CDR3 spans 14 residues. The CDR3 protein is CASSRGQGPKEAFF. The CDR3 nucleotides read TGCGCCAGCAGCCGTGGACAGGGGCCCAAAGAAGCTTTCTTT.

This clonotype appeared many times. The chain links TRBV5-1 to TRBJ2-7; TRBD1 matches 11 bases. CDR1 SGHRS and CDR2 YFSETQ come from the germline V gene. The junction had 8 bases not matched to a gene; V was cut back by 1 base and J by 5 bases. The CDR3 extends over 16 amino acids. This chain's CDR3 is CASSLTGTGGRDEQYV. The CDR3 DNA reads as TGCGCCAGCAGCTTGACCGGGACAGGGGGTCGTGACGAGCAGTACGTC.